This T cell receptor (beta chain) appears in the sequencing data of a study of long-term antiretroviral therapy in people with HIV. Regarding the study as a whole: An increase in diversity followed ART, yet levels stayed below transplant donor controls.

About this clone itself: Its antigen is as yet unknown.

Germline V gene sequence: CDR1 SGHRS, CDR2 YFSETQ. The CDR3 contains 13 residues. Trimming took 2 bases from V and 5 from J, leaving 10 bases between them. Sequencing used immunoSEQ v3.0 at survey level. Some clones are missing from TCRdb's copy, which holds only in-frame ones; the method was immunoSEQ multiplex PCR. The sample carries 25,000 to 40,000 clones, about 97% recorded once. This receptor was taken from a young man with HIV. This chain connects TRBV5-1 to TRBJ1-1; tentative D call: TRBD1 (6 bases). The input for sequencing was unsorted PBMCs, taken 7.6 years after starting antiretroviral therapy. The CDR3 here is CASSLGGDTEAFF. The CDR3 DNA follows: TGCGCCAGCAGCTTAGGGGGAGATACTGAAGCTTTCTTT.